This entry concerns a single TCR beta chain. The data derive from a study of blood T cell repertoires in COVID-19. As for the study in general: Acute and convalescent COVID-19 samples came from the United States, Italy and Spain.

Trimming cost V 5 bases and J 7 bases, with 15 bases left between them. Germline V CDR1 and CDR2: MDHEN, SYDVKM. CDR3 length equals 14 residues. Produced via immunoSEQ multiplex PCR; TCRdb's table is partial and in-frame only. The top ten clones hold less than 2.5% of a sample with roughly 140,000 clones, roughly 82% of them seen once. The sequencing input was peripheral blood. This rearrangement joins TRBV28 to TRBJ2-1; weak D call: TRBD1 (6 bases). The TCR originated in a man aged 65 to 79 with acute or convalescent COVID-19. The chain's CDR3 is CASSPQDSRNEQFF. Here the CDR3 DNA reads TGTGCCAGCAGTCCCCAGGACAGCAGAAATGAGCAGTTCTTC.